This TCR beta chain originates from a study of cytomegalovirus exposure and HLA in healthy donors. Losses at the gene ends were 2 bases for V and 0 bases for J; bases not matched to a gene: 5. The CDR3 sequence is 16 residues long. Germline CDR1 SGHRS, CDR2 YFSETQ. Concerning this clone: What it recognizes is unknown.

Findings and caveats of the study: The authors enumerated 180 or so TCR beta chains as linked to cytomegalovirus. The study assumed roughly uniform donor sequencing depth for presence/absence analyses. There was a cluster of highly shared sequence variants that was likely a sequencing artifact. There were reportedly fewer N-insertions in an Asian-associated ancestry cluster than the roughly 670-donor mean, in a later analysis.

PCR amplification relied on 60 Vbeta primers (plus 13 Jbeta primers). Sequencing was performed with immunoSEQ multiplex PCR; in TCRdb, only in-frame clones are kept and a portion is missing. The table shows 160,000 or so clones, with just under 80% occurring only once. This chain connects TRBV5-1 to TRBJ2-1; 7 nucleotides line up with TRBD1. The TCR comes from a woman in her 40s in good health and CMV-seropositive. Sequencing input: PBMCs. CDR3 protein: CASSFLDRSSYNEQFF. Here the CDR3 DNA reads TGCGCCAGCAGCTTCCTGGACAGGAGCTCCTACAATGAGCAGTTCTTC.